This TCR beta chain was captured by sequencing in a study of prognosis after radiotherapy for stage I lung cancer. Study outcomes and limitations: The study left the tumor specificity of the expanded TCR clones undetermined.

Germline loops: CDR1 DFQATT, CDR2 SNEGSKA (reference sequence). The CDR3 has 15 amino acids. After removal of 2 bases from V and 7 bases from J, the junction contained 8 bases not matched to a gene. At least ten counts were recorded for this clonotype. As yet, its antigen is unknown. Using two-round multiplex PCR, the authors amplified TCR beta CDR3 from genomic DNA. During first-round PCR, primers specific to each TRBV and TRBJ gene were used. Each CDR3 protein is one row after TCRdb ran MiXCR on the multiplex PCR reads. The sample has over 45,000 distinct CDR3 sequences, about 30% seen once. The origin of this receptor is a donor over 45 with non-small cell lung cancer. The rearrangement joins TRBV20-1 to TRBJ1-4; 9 bases align to TRBD1. The source was PBMCs, collected before or after stereotactic body radiation therapy (not recorded which). CDR3 in DNA: TGCAGTGCTAGACCCCCCACAGGGGGCTTTGAAAAACTGTTTTTT. Residues: CSARPPTGGFEKLFF.